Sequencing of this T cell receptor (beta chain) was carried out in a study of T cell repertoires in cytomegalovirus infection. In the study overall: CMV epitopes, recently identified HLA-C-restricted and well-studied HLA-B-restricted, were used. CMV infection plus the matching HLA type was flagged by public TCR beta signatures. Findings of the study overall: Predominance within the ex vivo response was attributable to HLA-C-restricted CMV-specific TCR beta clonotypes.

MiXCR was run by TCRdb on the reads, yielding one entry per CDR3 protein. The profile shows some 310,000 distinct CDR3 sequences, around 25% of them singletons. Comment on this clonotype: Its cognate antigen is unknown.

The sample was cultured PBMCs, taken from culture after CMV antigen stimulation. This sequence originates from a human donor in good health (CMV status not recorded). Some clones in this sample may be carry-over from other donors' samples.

This CDR3 is CASSYRQANTGELFF. The DNA of the CDR3 is TGTGCCAGCAGTTACCGACAGGCGAACACCGGGGAGCTGTTTTTT. The rearrangement joins TRBV6-5 to TRBJ2-2; D perhaps matches TRBD1 (6 bases). CDR3 length: 15 amino acids. Trimming removed 2 bases at V and 0 bases at J, with 7 bases between. Germline CDR1 is MNHEY and CDR2 is SVGAGI.